These 26 T cell receptor beta chains originate from one sample sequenced in a study of post-analysis software for immune sequencing data. Study observations and caveats: Among four to six TRBV segments more frequent in patients than controls were TRBV5-6, TRBV5-1 and TRBV20-1.

No antigens are known for them. The library was made from cDNA and included unique molecular identifiers. TCRdb itself ran the PCR reads through MiXCR, one entry per CDR3 protein. The table includes about 620,000 distinct CDR3 sequences, 44% detected once. Sequences were obtained from blood. The receptors stem from a girl under 18 with multiple sclerosis.

The chain joins TRBV11-2 to TRBJ2-1, with D possibly being TRBD2 (5 bases). Trimming removed 6 bases at V and 7 bases at J, with 22 bases between. CDR1 is SGHAT and CDR2 is FQNNGV in the germline V gene. CDR3 length equals 16 residues. The CDR3, as DNA: TGTGCCAGCAGACCGGCGGGCCGACGGGGTGCGAATGAGCAGTTCTTC. Translating it yields CASRPAGRRGANEQFF.

In this sample, this clonotype turned up many times. The chain uses TRBV20-1 and TRBJ2-1; 10 nucleotides line up with TRBD2. The V and J ends lost 6 bases and 0 bases, in that order; junction bases with no gene match: 5. CDR3 length equals 15 residues. Germline CDR1 DFQATT, CDR2 SNEGSKA (reference sequence). This chain's CDR3 is CSAPAGGSSYNEQFF. CDR3 DNA sequence: TGCAGTGCCCCAGCGGGGGGGTCCTCCTACAATGAGCAGTTCTTC.

The V gene is TRBV7-9, the J gene TRBJ1-5; D is ambiguous. Germline CDR1 is SEHNR and CDR2 is FQNEAQ (reference sequence). V was trimmed by 4 bases and J by 5 bases, leaving 12 bases between them. The CDR3 loop spans 14 amino acids. CDR3 coding DNA: TGTGCCAGCAGCTCCTCGATGGGAGATCAGCCCCAGCATTTT. It is translated as CASSSSMGDQPQHF.

This chain links TRBV5-1 with TRBJ2-1; 7 bases agree with TRBD2. CDR1 SGHRS and CDR2 YFSETQ come from the germline V gene. The V gene end was trimmed by 3 bases and the J gene end by 5 bases; junction bases not matched to a gene: 5. CDR3 length equals 14 residues. The CDR3 sequence is CASSSLARDNEQFF. CDR3 DNA: TGCGCCAGCAGCTCACTAGCGCGCGACAATGAGCAGTTCTTC.

The DNA for the CDR3 is TGTGCCAGCAAGAGGGACGGGGAACCCTACGAGCAGTACTTC. Translation gives CASKRDGEPYEQYF. The V call is TRBV6-1, the J call TRBJ2-7; D could derive from TRBD1 or TRBD2 (5 bases each). The V gene's germline CDR1 is MNHNS and CDR2 SASEGT. V lost 7 bases, J lost 2 bases, and 15 bases lay in between. This CDR3 has 14 residues.

This clonotype was seen more than once but under ten times. J is TRBJ2-3 and V is TRBV29-1; D is ambiguous. V lost 8 bases to trimming and J lost 3 bases, with 18 bases between them. This CDR3 comprises 14 residues. The V gene's germline CDR1 is SQVTM and CDR2 ANQGSEA. CDR3 in amino acids: CSSSPGFWTDTQYF. The CDR3 nucleotides are TGCAGCTCGAGCCCCGGGTTCTGGACAGATACGCAGTATTTT.

The rearrangement uses TRBV5-5 and TRBJ2-3; the D is unclear. The CDR3 runs 16 residues. Looked up from germline, CDR1 is SGHKS and CDR2 is YYEKEE (reference sequence). The V end lost 0 bases, the J end lost 4 bases, and 15 bases lay between the germline ends. CDR3 DNA: TGTGCCAGCAGCTTGGCCTTTTCTTGGGTGGCAGATACGCAGTATTTT. This translates into CASSLAFSWVADTQYF. Full variable domain (missing parts from reference TRBV5-5 and TRBJ2-3): DAGVTQSPTHLIKTRGQQVTLRCSPISGHKSVSWYQQVLGQGPQFIFQYYEKEERGRGNFPDRFSARQFPNYSSELNVNALLLGDSALYLCASSLAFSWVADTQYFGPGTRLTVL.

V is TRBV24-1 and J is TRBJ2-5; D is unclear. The CDR3 spans 11 residues. Germline V lookup: CDR1 KGHDR, CDR2 SFDVKD. CDR3 sequence (DNA): TGTGCTACCGGCTTCCAAGAGACCCAGTACTTC. Translation: CATGFQETQYF.

This chain connects TRBV12-3 or TRBV12-4 to TRBJ2-1; 7 bases align to TRBD1. After removal of 5 bases from V and 5 bases from J, the junction contained 15 bases not matched to a gene. The CDR3 is made up of 17 amino acids. The CDR3 here is CASSPPDRTDPHNEQFF. CDR3 in DNA: TGTGCCAGCAGTCCCCCGGACAGGACCGACCCTCACAATGAGCAGTTCTTC.

This clonotype came up a few times. The genes are TRBV29-1 and TRBJ2-1; TRBD2 matches at 8 bases. Germline CDR1 and CDR2: SQVTM and ANQGSEA. The CDR3 runs 14 residues. J lost 3 bases, V lost 6 bases, and 7 bases had no gene match. The CDR3 loop reads CSVASGRVYNEQFF. In nucleotides, the CDR3 is TGCAGCGTAGCTTCCGGGAGGGTCTACAATGAGCAGTTCTTC.

This clonotype was detected only once. The junction departs from the called germline gene at one end, perhaps through a read error. The chain uses TRBV6-2 or TRBV6-3 and TRBJ2-1, with 9 positions matching TRBD2. Per germline, CDR1 MNHEY and CDR2 SVGEGT. The CDR3 contains 14 residues. The CDR3, as DNA: TGTGCCGCTTCCGGGACTAGCTTTCAAAATGAGCGGTTCTTC. It codes for CAASGTSFQNERFF.

Of note for this clonotype: A junction boundary mismatches the germline segment, possibly from a read error. The rearrangement uses TRBV9 and TRBJ2-1; 8 bases are a match to TRBD1. The CDR3 spans 15 residues. CDR1 is SGDLS, CDR2 YYNGEE, per germline. DNA of the CDR3: TGTACCAGCAGCGTAGACAGGGGCTCCTACAATGAGCAGTTCTTC. It is translated as CTSSVDRGSYNEQFF.

The rearrangement links TRBV4-1 to TRBJ2-3, with 9 nucleotides matching TRBD2. Trimming at V came to 0 bases and at J to 6 bases, leaving 10 bases not matched to a gene. Germline loops: CDR1 MGHRA, CDR2 YSYEKL. The CDR3 is made up of 17 amino acids. This CDR3 is CASSQDSPSGEGDTQYF. The CDR3 region has the DNA TGCGCCAGCAGCCAAGATTCCCCTAGCGGGGAGGGGGATACGCAGTATTTT.

The chain recombines TRBV12-3 or TRBV12-4 with TRBJ2-4, with TRBD2 matching over 7 bases. The DNA matches TRBJ2-5 better at its end, which makes the J call doubtful. The CDR3 has 15 residues. The CDR3 DNA reads TGTGCCAGCAATAACAAGGACGGGAGGCAAGAGACCCAGTACTTC. Its protein is CASNNKDGRQETQYF.

This clonotype came up a few times. The V and J genes are TRBV15 and TRBJ2-4, with a tentative D call TRBD2 (5 bases). The J call may be wrong; the DNA end is better matched by TRBJ2-7. Per germline, CDR1 LNHNV and CDR2 YYDKDF (reference sequence). The CDR3 covers 15 residues. The CDR3 loop reads CATSRDRKERDEQYF. CDR3 in DNA: TGTGCCACCAGCAGAGATCGTAAAGAGAGGGACGAGCAGTACTTC.

The rearrangement links TRBV20-1 to TRBJ1-1, with D unclear. The CDR3 is made up of 15 amino acids. The germline V and J ends were trimmed by 0 bases and 0 bases, with 11 bases remaining between them. Per the germline V gene, CDR1 is DFQATT and CDR2 is SNEGSKA (reference sequence). CDR3 nucleotides: TGCAGTGCTAGAGATCAAGTGATCATGAACACTGAAGCTTTCTTT. Protein sequence: CSARDQVIMNTEAFF.

V usage is TRBV27 and J usage is TRBJ2-4; no definite D call. CDR1 MNHEY and CDR2 SMNVEV come from the germline V gene (reference sequence). The CDR3 has 13 residues. Trimming shortened V by 0 bases and J by 4 bases, and 4 bases separated the two germline ends. The CDR3 bases are TGTGCCAGCAGTTTATCGATTAAAAACATTCAGTACTTC. It specifies CASSLSIKNIQYF.

The rearrangement joins TRBV20-1 to TRBJ1-2, with D perhaps TRBD1 (5 bases). Germline assignment: CDR1 DFQATT and CDR2 SNEGSKA (reference sequence). The length of the CDR3 is 14 residues. Trimming left V 6 bases short and J 0 bases short, with 14 bases between. CDR3 residues: CSAVARGSNYGYTF. DNA for the CDR3: TGCAGTGCCGTAGCAAGGGGCTCTAACTATGGCTACACCTTC.

This clonotype was recorded a few times. The rearrangement links TRBV29-1 to TRBJ2-7; no clear D. The germline V gene encodes CDR1 SQVTM and CDR2 ANQGSEA. The CDR3 length is 15 residues. V lost 4 bases and J lost 0, with 16 bases in between. In DNA form, the CDR3 reads TGCAGCGTTGCCACACTTCTTCCCAGCTCCTACGAGCAGTACTTC. Translation: CSVATLLPSSYEQYF.

The J gene is TRBJ2-1, the V gene TRBV20-1; D is perhaps TRBD1 (5 bases). The CDR3 is made up of 11 amino acids. Germline lookup yields CDR1 DFQATT and CDR2 SNEGSKA (reference sequence). V gave up 6 bases and J gave up 3 bases, with 6 bases separating them. CDR3 loop: CSAQDYNEQFF. CDR3 nucleotides: TGCAGTGCACAGGACTACAATGAGCAGTTCTTC.

The chain has TRBV29-1 and TRBJ2-7; weak D call: TRBD1 (6 bases). The V end was cut by 6 bases, the J end by 4 bases, with 10 bases between. The CDR3 runs 11 residues. In germline, CDR1 is SQVTM, CDR2 ANQGSEA. CDR3 coding DNA: TGCAGCGTAGGGGGTACGTACGAGCAGTACTTC. Protein product: CSVGGTYEQYF.

This clonotype was found many times. The chain has TRBV12-3 or TRBV12-4 and TRBJ2-7; D uncertain. V lost 2 bases to trimming and J lost 6 bases, with 5 bases between them. The CDR3 contains 11 residues. Here the CDR3 DNA reads TGTGCCAGCAGTTTACGCGGCGAGCAGTACTTC. Translation gives CASSLRGEQYF.

This clonotype was seen just once. This chain links TRBV3-1 with TRBJ1-1; D call uncertain. The germline V gene has CDR1 LGHDT and CDR2 YNNKEL (reference sequence). V was shortened by 4 bases and J by 5 bases, with 17 bases between the two germline ends. This CDR3 is built from 15 residues. The chain's CDR3 is CASSLLYGDETEAFF. For the CDR3, the DNA is TGTGCCAGCAGCCTACTGTACGGGGATGAGACTGAAGCTTTCTTT. The whole variable domain, filled in from reference TRBV3-1 and TRBJ1-1, reads DTAVSQTPKYLVTQMGNDKSIKCEQNLGHDTMYWYKQDSKKFLKIMFSYNNKELIINETVPNRFSPKSPDKAHLNLHINSLELGDSAVYFCASSLLYGDETEAFFGQGTRLTVV.

The J gene is TRBJ2-3, the V gene TRBV20-1, with TRBD2 identical over 7 bases. The CDR3 loop spans 14 amino acids. Per the germline V gene, CDR1 is DFQATT and CDR2 is SNEGSKA (reference sequence). Germline trimming cut 3 bases from V and 1 base from J; bases unmatched to any gene: 4. The CDR3 coding sequence is TGCAGTGCTAGTCCAGCGGGGCGCACAGATACGCAGTATTTT. Translating gives CSASPAGRTDTQYF.

This clonotype was recorded only once. The chain links TRBV12-3 or TRBV12-4 to TRBJ2-4; the D gene is possibly TRBD1 (6 bases). The V gene lost 2 bases and the J gene lost 8 bases, with 13 bases spanning the gap. The CDR3 loop spans 14 amino acids. The CDR3 coding sequence is TGTGCCAGCAGTTTAAAAACAGGGTTTGACATTCAGTACTTC. Its translation: CASSLKTGFDIQYF.

On this clonotype itself: Possible read error: a much larger clone is one base away. CDR3 DNA sequence: TGCAGTGCTAGAGCGGGCGGGGGGGACTACGAGCAGTACGTC. It codes for CSARAGGGDYEQYV. This chain connects TRBV20-1 to TRBJ2-7, with TRBD2 identical over 9 bases. J gave up 3 bases and V 1 base, and 4 bases lay outside the gene matches. The V gene's germline CDR1 is DFQATT and CDR2 SNEGSKA (reference sequence). The CDR3 has 14 residues.